This T cell receptor (beta chain) came from a study of T cell responses to AZD1222 COVID-19 vaccine. Study-level points and caveats: Repertoires were obtained solely post-peak T cell response.

The CDR3 totals 14 residues. Trimming removed 0 bases from V and 13 bases from J, with 18 bases in between. Germline assignment: CDR1 LGHNA and CDR2 YSLEER. The method was immunoSEQ multiplex PCR; TCRdb's version includes in-frame clones alone and lacks a portion of them. The repertoire consists of more than 95,000 clones, with 85% occurring once and the leading ten covering 3.5% to 4.5%. With regard to this clone: Its matching antigen is unknown.

The receptor comes from an adult who received the AZD1222 COVID-19 vaccine. The rearrangement links TRBV4-3 to TRBJ1-2; D unclear. Sample: peripheral blood, taken 28 days after the second AZD1222 dose. The CDR3 is CASSQDRATARGTF. The DNA for the CDR3 is TGCGCCAGCAGCCAAGACCGGGCCACAGCCCGGGGCACCTTC.